The rows below give T cell receptor beta chains drawn from one sample of a study of technical replicates of blood from a handful of donors. TCRdb's table, derived via immunoSEQ multiplex PCR, lists solely in-frame clones and lacks some. In the table there are roughly 100,000 clones, about 95% of which are singletons. Sequencing used T cells isolated from PBMCs. The receptors here all came from a human donor in good health. Each CDR3 is given with its conserved first and last residue. Each record gives: V gene, CDR3 protein.

TRBV18 | CASSPNSGSSYEQYF
TRBV29-1 | CSANQGSRDEQYF
TRBV19 | CASSVGLGRATYNEQFF
TRBV6-7 | CASSYSSTVGQVLIEAFF
TRBV9 | CASSASGTSNEQFF
TRBV13 | CASSLGREGTDTQYF
TRBV28 | CASSLSLKTGEEQYF
TRBV4-1 | CASSQQTLILAGLRRNEQFF
TRBV2 | CASDREAGNTIYF
TRBV19 | CASSIDSTGGRRAFF
TRBV5-1 | CASSWAGVSYEQYF
TRBV21-1 | CASSKNPIRNSNQPQHF
TRBV5-6 | CASSLGGVGAGEQYF
TRBV19 | CASSTTGDYYGYTF